Sequencing of this TCR beta chain was carried out in a study of prognosis after radiotherapy for stage I lung cancer. For the study at large: All non-small cell lung cancer patients were considered medically inoperable. Broader study findings: After stereotactic body radiation therapy, median unique TCR clones were several thousand, down from over 8,500.

Germline CDR1 reads MNHNS; CDR2 reads SASEGT. Trimming removed 2 bases at V and 6 bases at J, with 12 bases between. There are 14 residues in the CDR3. This clonotype is classed as medium-sized. Its cognate antigen is unknown. Genomic DNA provided the template from which TCR beta CDR3 was amplified by two-round multiplex PCR. Round-one PCR had primers specific to each TRBV and TRBJ gene. TCRdb itself ran the multiplex PCR reads through MiXCR, one entry per CDR3 protein. The data hold fewer than 30,000 distinct CDR3 sequences, with roughly 50% observed a single time. Sequences were derived from PBMCs, sampled before or after stereotactic body radiation therapy (not recorded which). The rearrangement links TRBV6-1 to TRBJ2-3; D remains unclear. The clonotype comes from a donor older than 45 with non-small cell lung cancer. CDR3 in amino acids: CASSEPANGDTQYF. The DNA for the CDR3 is TGTGCCAGCAGTGAACCTGCGAACGGCGATACGCAGTATTTT.